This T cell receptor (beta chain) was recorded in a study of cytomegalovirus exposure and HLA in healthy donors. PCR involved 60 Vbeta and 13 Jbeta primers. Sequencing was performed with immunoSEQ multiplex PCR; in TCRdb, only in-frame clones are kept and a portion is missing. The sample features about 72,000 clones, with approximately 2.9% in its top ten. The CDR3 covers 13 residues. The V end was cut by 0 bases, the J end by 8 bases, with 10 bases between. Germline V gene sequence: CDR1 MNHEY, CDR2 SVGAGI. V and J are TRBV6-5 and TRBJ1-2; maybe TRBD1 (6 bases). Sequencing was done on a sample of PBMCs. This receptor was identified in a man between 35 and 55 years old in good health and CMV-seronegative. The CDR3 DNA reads TGTGCCAGCAGTTACTCGAAAGGGGGAGGCTACACCTTC. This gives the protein CASSYSKGGGYTF.